The 16 T cell receptor beta chains presented below share a single source sample, sequenced in a study of beta chain features in type 1 diabetes. Their cognate antigens are unknown. Study conclusions and caveats: For Type 1 diabetes patients, all four CD4+ subsets carried TCRB CDR3s that were moderately but significantly shorter.

All of the isolated RNA was reverse transcribed, so expressed TCRB transcripts were sequenced. Measured with immunoSEQ multiplex PCR; TCRdb has only the in-frame clones, and not every one. The profile shows some 270,000 clones, 9.5% to 13% of them singletons. Sequences were obtained from naive CD4+ T cells from blood. The receptors shown here come from a young man with type 1 diabetes.

V gene TRBV2 combines with J gene TRBJ2-1; 13 positions agree with TRBD2. Germline V lookup: CDR1 SNHLY, CDR2 FYNNEI. The length of the CDR3 is 15 residues. J was trimmed by 9 bases and V by 6 bases; bases with no gene match: 8. The CDR3 loop reads CASRVTSGGAGEQFF. CDR3 bases: TGTGCCAGCAGGGTAACTAGCGGGGGGGCGGGTGAGCAGTTCTTC.

This clone was detected a few times. This chain connects TRBV6-5 to TRBJ1-2; tentatively, D is TRBD1 (6 bases). Trimming pared 0 bases from V and 7 bases from J, leaving 12 bases between. Germline values: CDR1 MNHEY, CDR2 SVGAGI. The CDR3 runs to 14 residues. The DNA for the CDR3 is TGTGCCAGCAGTTACTCGGTACAGGGCCCTGGCTACACCTTC. Amino acids: CASSYSVQGPGYTF.

This clone was detected only a few times. V gene TRBV19 combines with J gene TRBJ1-2; D is undetermined. Germline CDR1 reads LNHDA; CDR2 reads SQIVND (reference sequence). The CDR3 length is 12 residues. V was trimmed by 3 bases and J by 8 bases, leaving 10 bases between them. The DNA of the CDR3 is TGTGCCAGTAGTATGGGCTCCCGCGGCTACACCTTC. This sequence encodes CASSMGSRGYTF.

V usage is TRBV29-1 and J usage is TRBJ1-4, with 7 positions matching TRBD1. Germline V lookup: CDR1 SQVTM, CDR2 ANQGSEA. The length of the CDR3 is 13 residues. J lost 3 bases, V lost 6 bases, and 4 bases had no gene match. Here the CDR3 reads CSVKDRPNEKLFF. CDR3 sequence (DNA): TGCAGCGTAAAGGACAGGCCTAATGAAAAACTGTTTTTT. Variable domain in full (rest from reference TRBV29-1 and TRBJ1-4): SAVISQKPSRDICQRGTSLTIQCQVDSQVTMMFWYRQQPGQSLTLIATANQGSEATYESGFVIDKFPISRPNLTFSTLTVSNMSPEDSSIYLCSVKDRPNEKLFFGSGTQLSVL.

The chain uses TRBV15 and TRBJ2-5; perhaps TRBD2 as D (6 bases). This CDR3 comprises 14 residues. V lost 1 base and J lost 6, with 12 bases in between. Germline values: CDR1 LNHNV, CDR2 YYDKDF (reference sequence). The chain's CDR3 is CATSRVGGSQTQYF. The CDR3 nucleotides are TGTGCCACCAGCAGAGTTGGAGGGAGCCAGACCCAGTACTTC.

The chain recombines TRBV5-4 with TRBJ2-1; 8 bases agree with TRBD2. The V gene's germline CDR1 is SGHNT and CDR2 YYREEE (reference sequence). Trimming took 5 bases from V and 6 from J; bases not matched to a gene: 10. The CDR3 is 15 residues long. The CDR3 region is CASSLGTGGLNEQFF. In DNA form, the CDR3 reads TGTGCCAGCAGTCTGGGGACGGGGGGGCTCAATGAGCAGTTCTTC.

This clone came up a few times. The chain has TRBV9 and TRBJ2-1, with TRBD2 identical over 13 bases. CDR1 and CDR2 from the germline V gene are SGDLS and YYNGEE. J gave up 8 bases and V 0 bases, and 8 bases lay outside the gene matches. The CDR3 has 17 amino acids. Written as DNA, the CDR3 is TGTGCCAGCAGCGTAGGGTTACTAGCGGGGGGGTACTATGAGCAGTTCTTC. Protein: CASSVGLLAGGYYEQFF.

This clone turned up a few times. The gene calls are TRBV18 and TRBJ2-5; the D gene is possibly TRBD2 (5 bases). CDR3 length: 15 amino acids. Trimming shortened V by 1 base and J by 3 bases, and 12 bases separated the two germline ends. Germline lookup yields CDR1 KGHSH and CDR2 LQKENI. CDR3 DNA sequence: TGTGCCAGCTCACCACAGGGAATCGGGAAAGAGACCCAGTACTTC. Its protein is CASSPQGIGKETQYF.

The CDR3 loop reads CASSKPGQGRYGYTF. In DNA form, the CDR3 reads TGTGCCAGCTCAAAACCGGGACAGGGACGGTATGGCTACACCTTC. The rearrangement joins TRBV18 to TRBJ1-2; the match to TRBD1 covers 9 bases. The V gene end was trimmed by 5 bases and the J gene end by 5 bases; junction bases not matched to a gene: 9. Germline CDR1 and CDR2: KGHSH and LQKENI. The CDR3 runs to 15 residues.

This clone was seen a handful of times. The J gene is TRBJ1-1, the V gene TRBV18, with 8 bases lining up with TRBD1. CDR3 length equals 13 residues. Germline V gene sequence: CDR1 KGHSH, CDR2 LQKENI. The ends lost 6 bases at V and 7 bases at J; junction bases unmatched: 7. The CDR3 reads CASSQGQGIEAFF. CDR3 bases: TGTGCCAGCTCCCAAGGACAGGGAATTGAAGCTTTCTTT.

This clone has more than one count but fewer than ten. This chain joins TRBV6-5 and TRBJ1-4; 10 bases line up with TRBD1. CDR1 and CDR2 from the germline V gene are MNHEY and SVGAGI. The CDR3 loop spans 14 amino acids. Trimming removed 6 bases from V and 7 bases from J; junction bases left unmatched: 5. CDR3 protein: CASSTTGGGEKLFF. The DNA of the CDR3 is TGTGCCAGCAGCACGACAGGGGGCGGTGAAAAACTGTTTTTT.

Only a few counts were recorded for this clone. V is TRBV6-5 and J is TRBJ1-2, with D possibly TRBD1 on 5 matching bases. The V and J ends lost 5 bases and 8 bases respectively, with 15 bases between them. The length of the CDR3 is 13 residues. Germline loops: CDR1 MNHEY, CDR2 SVGAGI. The CDR3 DNA reads TGTGCCAGCAGTGGCGGGGCGCGCCCGGGCTACACCTTC. It yields the protein CASSGGARPGYTF.

The chain has TRBV5-6 and TRBJ1-1; no definite D call. This CDR3 region has 13 residues. Looked up from germline, CDR1 is SGHDT and CDR2 is YYEEEE. Between the trimmed V and J ends, which lost 4 bases and 8 bases, there was a span of 15 bases. The DNA for the CDR3 is TGTGCCAGCAGCCTGGATAGAACGTCAGAAGCTTTCTTT. The encoded protein is CASSLDRTSEAFF. Full variable domain (remainder filled in from reference TRBV5-6 and TRBJ1-1): DAGVTQSPTHLIKTRGQQVTLRCSPKSGHDTVSWYQQALGQGPQFIFQYYEEEERQRGNFPDRFSGHQFPNYSSELNVNALLLGDSALYLCASSLDRTSEAFFGQGTRLTVV.

This clone was seen only a few times. J is TRBJ2-7 and V is TRBV4-1; 9 nucleotides match TRBD1. The CDR3 is made up of 15 amino acids. Per germline, CDR1 MGHRA and CDR2 YSYEKL. J lost 3 bases, V lost 4 bases, and 7 bases had no gene match. This CDR3 reads CASSRKDRGNYEQYF. CDR3 coding DNA: TGCGCCAGCAGCCGCAAGGACAGGGGAAACTACGAGCAGTACTTC.

The V call is TRBV29-1, the J call TRBJ2-1; possible D gene TRBD2, 6 bases. V was clipped by 7 bases and J by 0 bases, with 16 bases between them. Germline lookup yields CDR1 SQVTM and CDR2 ANQGSEA. The CDR3 extends over 15 amino acids. This chain's CDR3 is CSALGRLRSYNEQFF. CDR3 sequence (DNA): TGCAGCGCCCTGGGGAGGCTCCGCTCCTACAATGAGCAGTTCTTC.

This chain connects TRBV4-3 to TRBJ1-3, with D maybe TRBD1 (6 bases). The germline V and J ends were trimmed by 0 bases and 0 bases, with 12 bases remaining between them. Germline V gene sequence: CDR1 LGHNA, CDR2 YSLEER. The CDR3 runs 17 residues. CDR3 in amino acids: CASSQDRGSDSGNTIYF. CDR3 in DNA: TGCGCCAGCAGCCAAGATAGGGGGTCCGACTCTGGAAACACCATATATTTT.